The entry below gives a single T cell receptor beta chain sequence along with its context. This sample stems from a study of blood T cell repertoires in COVID-19. The overall study: Spain, Italy and the United States supplied samples that represented acute and convalescent COVID-19. Sources were T cells, B-cell-depleted T cells, or PBMCs; the material itself was cDNA or gDNA.

The germline gives CDR1 SEHNR, CDR2 FQNEAQ (reference sequence). CDR3 size: 14 residues. The V and J ends lost 5 bases and 2 bases respectively, with 9 bases between them. Original analysis: Cell counts per sample came from amplifying reference gene primers. Clones were read by immunoSEQ multiplex PCR, and TCRdb kept only the in-frame ones, dropping some. Clone size and the V and J calls come from that table; the DNA yielded D and trimming. The data show 150,000 to 200,000 clones, more than 85% seen once. What was sequenced was peripheral blood. The rearrangement joins TRBV7-9 to TRBJ1-4; D gene ambiguous. The receptor's source is a woman of 80 years or more in a cohort sampled during active or convalescent COVID-19. The CDR3 spells CASSPLRTNEKLFF. CDR3 DNA sequence: TGTGCCAGCAGCCCCTTGAGGACTAATGAAAAACTGTTTTTT.